This T cell receptor beta chain was documented in a study of shared clonotypes between healthy human individuals. The wider study: Researchers assigned three CD4 naive, three CD4 memory, two CD8 naive and one CD8 memory plate to each donor.

On this clone: The antigen is unknown.

Per the study methods: As immunoSEQ supplied junction-only sequences (without quality scores), filtering differed. TCRdb's table, derived via immunoSEQ multiplex PCR, lists solely in-frame clones and lacks some. The DNA gave D and trimming, while V, J and clone size come from that table. Among a few million clones listed, 93% were seen once. Per germline, CDR1 SGHTA and CDR2 FQGNSA. Trimming left V 1 base short and J 0 bases short, with 16 bases between. The CDR3 has 17 residues. Findings and limits, study-wide: Rarefaction indicated that sorted-subset sequencing remained incomplete although depth was large. Collection of samples was limited to blood; tissue repertoires likely differ.

The sequencing sample was made of naive CD4+ T cells from PBMCs. Subset noted: CD45RA+ positively selected. The source is a man aged 18 to 30 in good health. Some clones in this sample may be carry-over from other donors' samples. The rearrangement uses TRBV7-2 and TRBJ2-7, with a tentative D call TRBD2 (5 bases). The CDR3 here is CASSLVVDFRGSYEQYF. CDR3 DNA sequence: TGTGCCAGCAGCTTAGTTGTGGATTTCCGGGGCTCCTACGAGCAGTACTTC.